The text below deals with one T cell receptor beta chain. This sample is part of a study of cytomegalovirus exposure and HLA in healthy donors. V trimming: 2 bases; J trimming: 6 bases; junction bases outside the gene matches: 17. The CDR3 extends over 19 amino acids. Germline loops: CDR1 MGHRA, CDR2 YSYEKL. The protocol was immunoSEQ multiplex PCR, while the TCRdb copy is restricted to in-frame clones and leaves out a portion. Of more than 300,000 clones in the sample, 86% were seen once. This chain connects TRBV4-1 to TRBJ2-2; 8 nucleotides line up with TRBD2. The receptor was isolated from a woman aged 18-29 years in good health and CMV-seronegative. Specimen: PBMCs. The DNA of the CDR3 is TGCGCCAGCAGCCAAAGAGCGGGAGACTCTTACACTAATCCCGGGGAGCTGTTTTTT. Residues: CASSQRAGDSYTNPGELFF.